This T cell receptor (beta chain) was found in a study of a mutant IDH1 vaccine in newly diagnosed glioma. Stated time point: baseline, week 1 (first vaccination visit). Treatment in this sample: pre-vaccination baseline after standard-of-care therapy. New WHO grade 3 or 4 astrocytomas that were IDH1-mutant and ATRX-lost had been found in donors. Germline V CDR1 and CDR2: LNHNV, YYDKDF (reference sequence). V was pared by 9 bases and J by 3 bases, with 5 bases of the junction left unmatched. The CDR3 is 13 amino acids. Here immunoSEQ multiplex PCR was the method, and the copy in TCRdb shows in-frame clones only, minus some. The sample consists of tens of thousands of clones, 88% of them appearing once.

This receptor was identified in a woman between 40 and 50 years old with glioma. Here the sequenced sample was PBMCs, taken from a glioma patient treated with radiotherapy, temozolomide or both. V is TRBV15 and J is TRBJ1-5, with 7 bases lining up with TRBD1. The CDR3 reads CATRGQTNQPQHF. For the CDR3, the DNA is TGTGCCACGAGGGGACAGACCAATCAGCCCCAGCATTTT.